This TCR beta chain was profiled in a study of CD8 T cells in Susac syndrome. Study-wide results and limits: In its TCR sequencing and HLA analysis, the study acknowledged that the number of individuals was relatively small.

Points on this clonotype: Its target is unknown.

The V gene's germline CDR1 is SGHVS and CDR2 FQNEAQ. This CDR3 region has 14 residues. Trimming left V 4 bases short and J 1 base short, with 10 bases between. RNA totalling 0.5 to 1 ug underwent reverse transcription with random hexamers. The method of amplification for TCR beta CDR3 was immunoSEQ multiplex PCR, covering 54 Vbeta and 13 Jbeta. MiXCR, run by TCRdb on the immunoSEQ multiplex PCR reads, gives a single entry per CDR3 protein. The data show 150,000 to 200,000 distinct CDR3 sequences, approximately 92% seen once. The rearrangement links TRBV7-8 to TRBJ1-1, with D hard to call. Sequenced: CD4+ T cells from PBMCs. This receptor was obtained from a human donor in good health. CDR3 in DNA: TGTGCCAGCAGCTATTCGTTTAAGAACACTGAAGCTTTCTTT. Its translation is CASSYSFKNTEAFF.